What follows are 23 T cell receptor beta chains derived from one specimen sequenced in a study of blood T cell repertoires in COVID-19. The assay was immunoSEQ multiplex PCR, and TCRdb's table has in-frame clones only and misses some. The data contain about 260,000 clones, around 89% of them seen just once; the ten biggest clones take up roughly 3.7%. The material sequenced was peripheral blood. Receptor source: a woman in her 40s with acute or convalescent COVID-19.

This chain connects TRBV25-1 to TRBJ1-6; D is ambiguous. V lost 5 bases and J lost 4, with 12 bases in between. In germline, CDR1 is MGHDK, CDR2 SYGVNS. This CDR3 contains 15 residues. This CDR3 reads CASSYNRGYNSPLHF. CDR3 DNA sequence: TGTGCCAGCAGTTATAACCGCGGTTATAATTCACCCCTCCACTTT. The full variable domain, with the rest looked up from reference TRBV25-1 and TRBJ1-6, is EADIYQTPRYLVIGTGKKITLECSQTMGHDKMYWYQQDPGMELHLIHYSYGVNSTEKGDLSSESTVSRIRTEHFPLTLESARPSHTSQYLCASSYNRGYNSPLHFGNGTRLTVT.

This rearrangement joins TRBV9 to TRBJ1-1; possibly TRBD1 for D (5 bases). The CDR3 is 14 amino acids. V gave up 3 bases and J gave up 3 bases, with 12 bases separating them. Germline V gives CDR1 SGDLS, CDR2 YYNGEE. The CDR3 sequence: CASSAGSEDTEAFF. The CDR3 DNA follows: TGTGCCAGCAGCGCAGGGTCAGAGGACACTGAAGCTTTCTTT.

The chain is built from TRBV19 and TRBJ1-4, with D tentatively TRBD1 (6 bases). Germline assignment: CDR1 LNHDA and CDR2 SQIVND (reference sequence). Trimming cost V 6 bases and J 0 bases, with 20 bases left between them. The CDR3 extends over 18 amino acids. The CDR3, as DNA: TGTGCCAGTAGGGGGGCCTTCGGACCACTTGCAACTAATGAAAAACTGTTTTTT. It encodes CASRGAFGPLATNEKLFF.

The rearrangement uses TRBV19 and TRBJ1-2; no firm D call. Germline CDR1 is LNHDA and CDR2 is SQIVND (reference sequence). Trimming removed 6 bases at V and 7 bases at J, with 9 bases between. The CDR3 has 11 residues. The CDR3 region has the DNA TGTGCCAGTAGGCGGGCTGGTGGCTACACCTTC. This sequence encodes CASRRAGGYTF.

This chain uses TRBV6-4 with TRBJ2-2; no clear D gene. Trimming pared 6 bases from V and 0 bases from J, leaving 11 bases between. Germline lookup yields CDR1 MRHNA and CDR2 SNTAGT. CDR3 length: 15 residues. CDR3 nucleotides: TGTGCCAGCAGAGAAACAGCAACGAACACCGGGGAGCTGTTTTTT. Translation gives CASRETATNTGELFF.

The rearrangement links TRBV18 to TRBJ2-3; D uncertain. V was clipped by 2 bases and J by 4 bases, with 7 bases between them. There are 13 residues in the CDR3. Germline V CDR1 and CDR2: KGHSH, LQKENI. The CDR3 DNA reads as TGTGCCAGCTCACCAATCTCTTCAGATACGCAGTATTTT. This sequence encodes CASSPISSDTQYF.

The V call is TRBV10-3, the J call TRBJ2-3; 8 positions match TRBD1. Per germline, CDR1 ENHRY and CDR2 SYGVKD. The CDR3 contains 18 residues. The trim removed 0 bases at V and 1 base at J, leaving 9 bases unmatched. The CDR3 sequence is CAISESLGQGAGTDTQYF. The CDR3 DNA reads TGTGCCATCAGTGAGTCATTGGGGCAGGGGGCCGGCACAGATACGCAGTATTTT.

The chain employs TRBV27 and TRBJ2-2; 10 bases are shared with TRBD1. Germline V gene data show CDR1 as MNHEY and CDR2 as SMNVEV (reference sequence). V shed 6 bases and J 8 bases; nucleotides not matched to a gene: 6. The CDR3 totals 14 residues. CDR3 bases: TGTGCCAGCAGGACGGACAGGGGGTTGGGGGAGCTGTTTTTT. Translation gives CASRTDRGLGELFF.

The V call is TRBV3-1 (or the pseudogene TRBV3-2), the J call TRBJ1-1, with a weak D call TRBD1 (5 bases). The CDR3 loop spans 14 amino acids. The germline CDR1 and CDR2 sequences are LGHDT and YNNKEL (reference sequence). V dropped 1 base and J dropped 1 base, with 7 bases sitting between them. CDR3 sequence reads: CASSQVQGNTEAFF. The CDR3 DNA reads TGTGCCAGCAGCCAAGTTCAGGGGAACACTGAAGCTTTCTTT.

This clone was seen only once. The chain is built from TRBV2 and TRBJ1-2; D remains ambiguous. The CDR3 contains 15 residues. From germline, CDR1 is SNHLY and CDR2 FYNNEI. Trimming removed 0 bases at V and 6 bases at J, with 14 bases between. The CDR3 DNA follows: TGTGCCAGCAGTGAAGCTGGGAGCAGTGGCCATGGCTACACCTTC. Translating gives CASSEAGSSGHGYTF.

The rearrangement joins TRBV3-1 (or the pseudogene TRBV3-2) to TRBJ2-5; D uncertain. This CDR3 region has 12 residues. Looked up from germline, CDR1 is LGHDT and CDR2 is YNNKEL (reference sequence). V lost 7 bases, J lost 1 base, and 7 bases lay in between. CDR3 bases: TGTGCCAGCATCGGGTTCCAAGAGACCCAGTACTTC. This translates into CASIGFQETQYF.

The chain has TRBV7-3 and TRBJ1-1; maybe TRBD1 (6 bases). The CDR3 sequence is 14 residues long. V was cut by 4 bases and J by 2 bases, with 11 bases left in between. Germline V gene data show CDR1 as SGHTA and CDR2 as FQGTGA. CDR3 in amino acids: CASSWNRANTEAFF. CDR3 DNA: TGTGCCAGCAGCTGGAACAGGGCTAACACTGAAGCTTTCTTT.

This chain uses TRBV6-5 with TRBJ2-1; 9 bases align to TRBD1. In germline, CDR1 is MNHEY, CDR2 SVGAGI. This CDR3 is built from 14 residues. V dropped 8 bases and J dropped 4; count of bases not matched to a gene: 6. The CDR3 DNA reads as TGTGCCAGCCAGAACAGGGGGCTTTACAATGAGCAGTTCTTC. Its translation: CASQNRGLYNEQFF.

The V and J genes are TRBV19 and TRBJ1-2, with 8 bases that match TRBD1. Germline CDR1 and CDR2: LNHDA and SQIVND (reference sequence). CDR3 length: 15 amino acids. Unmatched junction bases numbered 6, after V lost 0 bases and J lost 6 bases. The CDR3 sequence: CASSIDPDRVDGYTF. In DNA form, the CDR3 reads TGTGCCAGTAGTATAGATCCGGACAGGGTAGATGGCTACACCTTC.

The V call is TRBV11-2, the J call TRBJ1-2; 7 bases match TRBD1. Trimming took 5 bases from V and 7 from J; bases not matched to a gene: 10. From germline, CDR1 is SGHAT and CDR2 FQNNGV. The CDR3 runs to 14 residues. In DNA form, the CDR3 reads TGTGCCAGCAGCCCAAGACAGGGAGGTTTTGGCTACACCTTC. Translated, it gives CASSPRQGGFGYTF.

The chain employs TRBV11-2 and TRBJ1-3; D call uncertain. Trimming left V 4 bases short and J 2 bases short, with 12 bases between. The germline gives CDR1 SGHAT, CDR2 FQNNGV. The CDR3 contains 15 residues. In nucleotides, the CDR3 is TGTGCCAGCAGCTCCACCGGGGAGGCTGGAAACACCATATATTTT. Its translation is CASSSTGEAGNTIYF.

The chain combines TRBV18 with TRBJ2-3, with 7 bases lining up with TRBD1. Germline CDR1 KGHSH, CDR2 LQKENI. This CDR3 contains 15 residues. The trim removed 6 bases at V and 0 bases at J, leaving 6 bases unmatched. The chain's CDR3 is CASSQDRASTDTQYF. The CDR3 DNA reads TGTGCCAGCTCTCAAGACAGGGCTAGCACAGATACGCAGTATTTT.

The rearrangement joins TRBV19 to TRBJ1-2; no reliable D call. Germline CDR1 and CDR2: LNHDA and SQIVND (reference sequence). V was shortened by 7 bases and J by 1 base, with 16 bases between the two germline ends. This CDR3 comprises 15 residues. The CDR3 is CASIGERRGNYGYTF. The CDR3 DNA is TGTGCCAGTATCGGGGAAAGGCGTGGTAACTATGGCTACACCTTC.

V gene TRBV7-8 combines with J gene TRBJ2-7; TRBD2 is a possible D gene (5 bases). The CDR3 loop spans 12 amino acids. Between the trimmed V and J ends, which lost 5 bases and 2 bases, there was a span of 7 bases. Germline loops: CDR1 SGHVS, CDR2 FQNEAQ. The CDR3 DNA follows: TGTGCCAGCAGCAAGCGGACCTACGAGCAGTACGTC. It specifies CASSKRTYEQYV.

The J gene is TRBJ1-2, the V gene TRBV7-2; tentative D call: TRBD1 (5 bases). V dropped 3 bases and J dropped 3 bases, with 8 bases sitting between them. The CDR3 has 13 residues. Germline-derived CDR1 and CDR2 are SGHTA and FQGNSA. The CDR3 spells CASSLTDYYGYTF. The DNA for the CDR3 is TGTGCCAGCAGCTTGACAGACTACTATGGCTACACCTTC.

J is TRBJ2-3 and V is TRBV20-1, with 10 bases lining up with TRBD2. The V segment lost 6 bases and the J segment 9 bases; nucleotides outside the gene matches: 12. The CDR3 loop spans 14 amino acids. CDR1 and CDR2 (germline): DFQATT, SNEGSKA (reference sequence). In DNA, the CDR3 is TGCAGTGCAAGTATCAGCGGGGGGGTTTGGACGCAGTATTTT. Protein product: CSASISGGVWTQYF.

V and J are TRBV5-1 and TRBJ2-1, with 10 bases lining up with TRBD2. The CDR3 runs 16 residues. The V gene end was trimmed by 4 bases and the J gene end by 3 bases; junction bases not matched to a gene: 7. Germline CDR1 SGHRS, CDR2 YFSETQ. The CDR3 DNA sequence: TGCGCCAGCAGCAGTCGACTAGCGGGCCGCTACAATGAGCAGTTCTTC. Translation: CASSSRLAGRYNEQFF.

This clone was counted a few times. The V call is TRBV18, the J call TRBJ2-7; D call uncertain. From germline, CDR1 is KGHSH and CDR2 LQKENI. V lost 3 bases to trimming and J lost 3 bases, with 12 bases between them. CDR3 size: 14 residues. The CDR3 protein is CASSPEASLYEQYV. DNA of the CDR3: TGTGCCAGCTCACCTGAGGCGAGCCTCTACGAGCAGTACGTC.